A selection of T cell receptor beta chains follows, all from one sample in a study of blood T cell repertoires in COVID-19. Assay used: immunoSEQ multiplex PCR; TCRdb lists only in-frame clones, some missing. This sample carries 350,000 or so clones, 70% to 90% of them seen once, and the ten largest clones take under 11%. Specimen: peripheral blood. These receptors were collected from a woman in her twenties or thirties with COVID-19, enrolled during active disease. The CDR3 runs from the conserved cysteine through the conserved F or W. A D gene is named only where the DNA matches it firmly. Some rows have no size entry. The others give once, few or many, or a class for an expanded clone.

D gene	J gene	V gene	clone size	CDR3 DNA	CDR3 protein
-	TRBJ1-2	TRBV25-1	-	TGTGCCAGCAGTGAATTTGGGGAAGGGGGCTATGGCTACACCTTC	CASSEFGEGGYGYTF
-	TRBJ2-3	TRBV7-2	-	TGTGCCAGCAGCTTAGCCTCGGAGCATACGCAGTATTTT	CASSLASEHTQYF
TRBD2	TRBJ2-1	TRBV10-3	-	TGTGCCATCAGTCCAACTGGTGTTGGGAGGGATGAGCAGTTCTTC	CAISPTGVGRDEQFF
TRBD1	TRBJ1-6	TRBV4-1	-	TGCGCCAGCAGCCAAGGCCACAGGGGACTCTCACCCCTCCACTTT	CASSQGHRGLSPLHF
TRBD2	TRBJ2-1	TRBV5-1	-	TGCGCCAGCAGCCGCGGGGTTAGCGGGAGAACTTCCTACAATGAGCAGTTCTTC	CASSRGVSGRTSYNEQFF
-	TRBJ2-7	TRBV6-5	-	TGTGCCAGCAGTTACGGCAGGGGAGGGTCCTACGAGCAGTACTTC	CASSYGRGGSYEQYF
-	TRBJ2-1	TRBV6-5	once	TGTGCCAGCAGGCGGGGCCGGTACAATGAGCAGTTCTTC	CASRRGRYNEQFF
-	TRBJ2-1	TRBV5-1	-	TGCGCCAGCAGCCCAAGACTGAGCGAGCAGTTCTTC	CASSPRLSEQFF
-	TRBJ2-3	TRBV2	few	TGTGCCAGGGGAACTTTGGGCGGGATCACAGATACGCAGTATTTT	CARGTLGGITDTQYF
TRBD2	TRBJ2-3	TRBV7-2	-	TGTGCCAGCAGCTTAGTTGTAGGAGGACTAGCAGATACGCAGTATTTT	CASSLVVGGLADTQYF
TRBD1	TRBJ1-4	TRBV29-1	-	TGCAGCGTCCGCCAACAGGGGAGCAGGGAAAAACTGTTTTTT	CSVRQQGSREKLFF
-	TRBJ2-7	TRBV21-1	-	TGTGCCAGCAGCAAAAGCTCGGCAGGGTTTTACGAGCAGTACTTC	CASSKSSAGFYEQYF
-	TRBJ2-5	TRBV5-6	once	TGTGCCAGCAGCTTTGGGGGGGCCGAGGAGACCCAGTACTTC	CASSFGGAEETQYF
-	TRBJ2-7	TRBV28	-	TGTGCCAGCAGTTTGGATAGCGTACTCACCTACGAGCAGTACTTC	CASSLDSVLTYEQYF
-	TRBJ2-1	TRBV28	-	TGTGCCAGCAGCCCGGACTCTTACAATGAGCAGTTCTTC	CASSPDSYNEQFF
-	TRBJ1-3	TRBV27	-	TGTGCCAGCAGGTCAGGCGGGGCTGGTGGAAACACCATATATTTT	CASRSGGAGGNTIYF
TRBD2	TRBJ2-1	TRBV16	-	TGTGCCAGCAGCGGACATAGCGGGAGTTCCCATGAGCAGTTCTTC	CASSGHSGSSHEQFF
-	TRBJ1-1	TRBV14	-	TGTGCCAGCAGCCTGGGACTCCCCACTGAAGCTTTCTTT	CASSLGLPTEAFF
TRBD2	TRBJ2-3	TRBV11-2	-	TGTGCCAGCAGCTTAAGGCATTTTAACGGCGGGAGGGGTGATACGCAGTATTTT	CASSLRHFNGGRGDTQYF
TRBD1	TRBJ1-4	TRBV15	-	TGTGCCACCAGCACTGACAGGGAAGGTGAAAAACTGTTTTTT	CATSTDREGEKLFF
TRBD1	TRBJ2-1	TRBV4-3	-	TGCGCCAGCAGCCAAGATTTAGGACAGGGCAAGTTCTTC	CASSQDLGQGKFF
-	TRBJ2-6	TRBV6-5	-	TGTGCCAGCAGTTACTCCCCAGGGTCTGGGGCCACCCTCCTGACTTTC	CASSYSPGSGATLLTF
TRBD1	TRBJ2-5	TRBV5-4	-	TGTGCCAGCAGCTTGGGGAGGCCGGGACAGGGGATAGAGACCCAGTACTTC	CASSLGRPGQGIETQYF
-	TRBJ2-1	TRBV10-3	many	TGTGCCATCAGTGAATCAGGGGGCGGGGGCAATGAGCAGTTCTTC	CAISESGGGGNEQFF
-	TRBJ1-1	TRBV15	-	TGTGCCACCAGCAGTTCCGGGGAGAACACTGAAGCTTTCTTT	CATSSSGENTEAFF
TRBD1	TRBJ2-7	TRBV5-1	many	TGCGCCAGCAGCTTGAGTCCGACAGGGGGCGAGCAGTACTTC	CASSLSPTGGEQYF
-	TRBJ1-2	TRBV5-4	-	TGTGCCAGCAGCTTGGTCGACAGGAGCTATGGCTACACCTTC	CASSLVDRSYGYTF
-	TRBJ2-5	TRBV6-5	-	TGTGCCGTTCGGGACTCCTCCACAATTTACTTC	CAVRDSSTIYF
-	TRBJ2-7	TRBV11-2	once	TGTGCCAGCAGCATGACTGATTACGAGCAGTACTTC	CASSMTDYEQYF
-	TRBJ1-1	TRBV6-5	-	TGTGCCAGCAGCCAACGGAGGACTGAAGCTTTCTTT	CASSQRRTEAFF
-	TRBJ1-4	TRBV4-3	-	TGCGCCAGCAGCCAAGAAGGCAGGATTAATGAAAAACTGTTTTTT	CASSQEGRINEKLFF
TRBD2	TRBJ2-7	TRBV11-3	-	TGTGCCAGCTCCCTCGCTAGCGGGCTAACCTACGAGCAGTACTTC	CASSLASGLTYEQYF
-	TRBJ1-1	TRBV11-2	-	TGTGCCAGCAGCCCGCGCACGAACACTGAAGCTTTCTTT	CASSPRTNTEAFF
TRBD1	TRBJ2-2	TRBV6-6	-	TGTGCCACGACAGGGCGTAACACCGGGGAGCTGTTTTTT	CATTGRNTGELFF
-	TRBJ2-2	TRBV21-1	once	TGTGCCAGCCCGAAAGCTACAAGGGGGCACGCGAACACCGGGGAGCTGTTTTTT	CASPKATRGHANTGELFF
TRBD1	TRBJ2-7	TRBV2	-	TGTGCCAGCAGTGAGGACAGGAACTACGAGCAGTACTTC	CASSEDRNYEQYF
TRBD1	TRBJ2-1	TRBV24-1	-	TGTGCCACCAGTGGCCGGACAGGGTCGAATGAGCAGTTCTTC	CATSGRTGSNEQFF
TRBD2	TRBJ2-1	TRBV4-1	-	TGCGCCAGCAGTCCAGTAGCGGGAGTTTCTGTAAATGAGCAGTTCTTC	CASSPVAGVSVNEQFF
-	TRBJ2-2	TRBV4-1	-	TGCGCCAGCAGCTTCAGCGGGCTTGGAACCGGGGAGCTGTTTTTT	CASSFSGLGTGELFF
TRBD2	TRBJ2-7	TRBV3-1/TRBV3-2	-	TGTGCCAGCAGCCGACTAGCGGGTGGCTCCTACGAGCAGTACTTC	CASSRLAGGSYEQYF
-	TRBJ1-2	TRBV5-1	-	TGCGCCAGCAGCTCCGCTACAGCTACCCATTGGGGCTACACCTTC	CASSSATATHWGYTF
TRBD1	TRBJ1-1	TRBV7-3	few	TGTGCCAGCAGCTTAAACAGGGGCACTGAAGCTTTCTTT	CASSLNRGTEAFF
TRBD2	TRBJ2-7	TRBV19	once	TGTGCCAGTAGTATGTGGCTAGCGGGAGGGCCCTCCAACGAGCAGTACTTC	CASSMWLAGGPSNEQYF
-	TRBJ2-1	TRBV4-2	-	TGTGCCAGCAGCCACTTTGGACAGACAGGCTCCGGTGAGCAGTTCTTC	CASSHFGQTGSGEQFF
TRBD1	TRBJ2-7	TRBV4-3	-	TGCGCCAGCAGCCAAGATACGGGACAGGGGGTTTTCGAGCAGTACTTC	CASSQDTGQGVFEQYF
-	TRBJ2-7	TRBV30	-	TGTGCCTGGAGCCCCCCGGGCGAGCAGTACTTC	CAWSPPGEQYF
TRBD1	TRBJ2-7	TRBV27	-	TGTGCCAGCAGTCTACGACAGGGGGCTACCTACGAGCAGTACTTC	CASSLRQGATYEQYF
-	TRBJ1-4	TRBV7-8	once	TGTGCCAGCACCCCGGCCGTGGGGCTTACAACTAATGAAAAACTGTTTTTT	CASTPAVGLTTNEKLFF
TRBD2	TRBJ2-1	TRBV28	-	TGTGCCAGCAGTGCACCGGGACTAGGGTACAATGAGCAGTTCTTC	CASSAPGLGYNEQFF
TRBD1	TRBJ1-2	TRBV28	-	TGTGCCAGCAGTTCCCACCAGGGGGGTAACTATGGCTACACCTTC	CASSSHQGGNYGYTF
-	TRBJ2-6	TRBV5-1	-	TGCGCCAGCAGCGTACTAAGGGGCTCTGGGGCCAACGTCCTGACTTTC	CASSVLRGSGANVLTF
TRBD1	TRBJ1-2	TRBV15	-	TGTGCCACCAGCAGAGGAGGGACAGGGGCCAACTATGGCTACACCTTC	CATSRGGTGANYGYTF
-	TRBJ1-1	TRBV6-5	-	TGTGCCAGCAGCCCCTTAGGGCCAGGGGCCGCTTTCTTT	CASSPLGPGAAFF